The 22 T cell receptor beta chains reported below all come from one sample, sequenced in a study of patients and donors after allogeneic stem cell transplantation. MiXCR, applied by TCRdb to the RT-PCR reads, yields one record per CDR3 protein. This sample has a few thousand distinct CDR3 sequences, with around 3.6% found just once. The sequenced material came from blood, either unsorted or a sorted T cell fraction (not recorded which). All receptors come from a human donor who was either an allogeneic HSCT recipient or a stem cell or donor lymphocyte infusion donor (not recorded which). It is not recorded whose cells these are; they may come from a transplant donor.

Ten or more counts support this clonotype. V and J are TRBV6-5 and TRBJ2-1, with 11 positions matching TRBD1. Per the germline V gene, CDR1 is MNHEY and CDR2 is SVGAGI. The junction had 3 bases not matched to a gene; V was cut back by 5 bases and J by 3 bases. The CDR3 is made up of 15 amino acids. CDR3 in amino acids: CASSVGTGGYNEQFF. Written as DNA, the CDR3 is TGTGCCAGCAGTGTCGGGACAGGGGGCTACAATGAGCAGTTCTTC.

This clonotype was seen a handful of times. DNA of the CDR3: TGTGCCAGTAGTACATTACTAGCATCCTCCTACAATGAGCAGTTCTTC. Translation gives CASSTLLASSYNEQFF. V is TRBV19 and J is TRBJ2-1; possible D gene TRBD2, 6 bases. V was trimmed by 4 bases and J by 0 bases, leaving 13 bases between them. Looked up from germline, CDR1 is LNHDA and CDR2 is SQIVND (reference sequence). CDR3 size: 16 residues.

This clonotype was observed a few times. The rearrangement uses TRBV7-8 and TRBJ2-5; D unresolved. V was clipped by 5 bases and J by 4 bases, with 8 bases between them. This CDR3 is built from 12 residues. From germline, CDR1 is SGHVS and CDR2 FQNEAQ. The CDR3 loop is CASSPYRETQYF. The CDR3 nucleotides are TGTGCCAGCAGCCCGTACCGAGAGACCCAGTACTTC.

This chain's CDR3 is CASRISYEQYF. CDR3 in DNA: TGTGCCAGCCGGATATCCTACGAGCAGTACTTC. This rearrangement joins TRBV7-9 to TRBJ2-7; unclear D gene. The germline V gene encodes CDR1 SEHNR and CDR2 FQNEAQ (reference sequence). The CDR3 totals 11 residues. Trimming took off 8 bases at V and 1 base at J, with 6 bases between the two ends.

By sample fraction, this clonotype is medium-sized (0.01 to 0.1%). This rearrangement joins TRBV7-9 to TRBJ1-6; 9 nucleotides align to TRBD1. V lost 2 bases to trimming and J lost 5 bases; unmatched junction nucleotides: 1. Germline V gene lookup returns CDR1 SEHNR and CDR2 FQNEAQ (reference sequence). This CDR3 has 15 amino acids. The CDR3 loop is CASSLWDRDNSPLHF. CDR3 DNA sequence: TGTGCCAGCAGCTTATGGGACAGGGATAATTCACCCCTCCACTTT.

There are many counts of this clonotype. The chain is built from TRBV7-9 and TRBJ2-7, with 7 nucleotides matching TRBD2. Germline CDR1 SEHNR, CDR2 FQNEAQ (reference sequence). CDR3 length: 15 amino acids. The V segment lost 4 bases and the J segment 0 bases; nucleotides outside the gene matches: 6. The chain's CDR3 is CASSSQTSLSYEQYF. As DNA, the CDR3 is TGTGCCAGCAGCTCACAGACTAGCCTCTCCTACGAGCAGTACTTC.

On this clonotype: Since the CDR3 does not end with the conserved phenylalanine or tryptophan, this likely comes from a read error. The V call is TRBV3-1, the J call TRBJ2-3; 8 nucleotides match TRBD2. Germline V gene lookup returns CDR1 LGHDT and CDR2 YNNKEL (reference sequence). CDR3 length equals 15 residues. The ends lost 3 bases at V and 2 bases at J; junction bases unmatched: 4. The CDR3 bases are TGTGCCAGCAGCCATCGGGAGGGTTTCACAGATACGCAGTATTCG. Amino acid sequence: CASSHREGFTDTQYS.

This clonotype was seen ten or more times. The chain combines TRBV9 with TRBJ1-1; D possibly corresponds to TRBD1 (5 bases). In germline, CDR1 is SGDLS, CDR2 YYNGEE. CDR3 length: 16 residues. The germline V and J ends were trimmed by 0 bases and 5 bases, with 17 bases remaining between them. The chain's CDR3 is CASSVGGVSTRTEAFF. As DNA, the CDR3 is TGTGCCAGCAGCGTAGGGGGGGTTAGTACGAGGACTGAAGCTTTCTTT. Filled out from reference TRBV9 and TRBJ1-1, the complete variable domain reads DSGVTQTPKHLITATGQRVTLRCSPRSGDLSVYWYQQSLDQGLQFLIQYYNGEERAKGNILERFSAQQFPDLHSELNLSSLELGDSALYFCASSVGGVSTRTEAFFGQGTRLTVV.

Within the sample, this clonotype is medium-sized. The chain has TRBV7-8 and TRBJ2-2; D unresolved. Trimming left V 5 bases short and J 0 bases short, with 10 bases between. The length of the CDR3 is 15 residues. Germline loops: CDR1 SGHVS, CDR2 FQNEAQ. The CDR3 reads CASSQLSSNTGELFF. For the CDR3, the DNA is TGTGCCAGCAGCCAACTTTCATCGAACACCGGGGAGCTGTTTTTT. Using reference TRBV7-8 and TRBJ2-2 for the parts outside the CDR3, the full variable domain is GAGVSQSPRYKVAKRGQDVALRCDPISGHVSLFWYQQALGQGPEFLTYFQNEAQLDKSGLPSDRFFAERPEGSVSTLKIQRTQQEDSAVYLCASSQLSSNTGELFFGEGSRLTVL.

In this sample, this clonotype is medium-sized. The J gene is TRBJ2-1, the V gene TRBV12-3 or TRBV12-4; 12 positions agree with TRBD2. There are 16 residues in the CDR3. Unmatched junction bases numbered 9, after V lost 4 bases and J lost 8 bases. The CDR3 region is CASSSPPSGRGDEQFF. The CDR3, as DNA: TGTGCCAGCAGTTCCCCTCCTAGCGGGAGGGGGGATGAGCAGTTCTTC.

This clonotype was picked up many times. This chain links TRBV20-1 with TRBJ2-1; D uncertain. Trimming cost V 2 bases and J 9 bases, with 20 bases left between them. The germline V gene has CDR1 DFQATT and CDR2 SNEGSKA (reference sequence). The CDR3 covers 15 residues. CDR3 region: CSARLPLGGHIEQFF. The CDR3 DNA reads as TGCAGTGCTAGACTTCCCTTAGGTGGGCATATTGAGCAGTTCTTC.

Within the sample, this clonotype is medium-sized. The chain carries TRBV6-5 and TRBJ1-5, with 7 nucleotides matching TRBD1. In germline, CDR1 is MNHEY, CDR2 SVGAGI. The CDR3 spans 15 residues. The J segment lost 2 bases and the V segment lost 6 bases, leaving 7 bases of the junction unmatched. CDR3 nucleotides: TGTGCCAGCAGCCAACAGGGGATGGGCAATCAGCCCCAGCATTTT. Protein: CASSQQGMGNQPQHF.

This clonotype is deemed medium-sized. The genes are TRBV27 and TRBJ1-5; D remains unclear. V was shortened by 5 bases and J by 0 bases, with 11 bases between the two germline ends. The CDR3 runs to 15 residues. The germline V gene has CDR1 MNHEY and CDR2 SMNVEV (reference sequence). In nucleotides, the CDR3 is TGTGCCAGCAGTAAGGGTCCCTATAGCAATCAGCCCCAGCATTTT. Its protein is CASSKGPYSNQPQHF.

This clonotype was counted many times. The V and J genes are TRBV27 and TRBJ1-5; no clear D. This CDR3 has 15 residues. Germline V gives CDR1 MNHEY, CDR2 SMNVEV (reference sequence). Trimming stripped 6 bases from V and 3 bases from J, with 15 bases between. The CDR3 sequence is CASSQTRGDNQPQHF. The CDR3 DNA sequence: TGTGCCAGCAGCCAGACTCGCGGGGACAATCAGCCCCAGCATTTT.

Ten or more counts support this clonotype. The V call is TRBV2, the J call TRBJ2-1; 9 bases are shared with TRBD2. CDR3 size: 16 residues. The germline gives CDR1 SNHLY, CDR2 FYNNEI. V shed 2 bases and J 0 bases; nucleotides not matched to a gene: 2. Written as DNA, the CDR3 is TGTGCCAGCAGTGAACTAGCGGGGAGCTCCTACAATGAGCAGTTCTTC. Translating it yields CASSELAGSSYNEQFF. Using reference TRBV2 and TRBJ2-1 for the parts outside the CDR3, the full variable domain is EPEVTQTPSHQVTQMGQEVILRCVPISNHLYFYWYRQILGQKVEFLVSFYNNEISEKSEIFDDQFSVERPDGSNFTLKIRSTKLEDSAMYFCASSELAGSSYNEQFFGPGTRLTVL.

This chain links TRBV27 with TRBJ2-4; D call uncertain. Trimming left V 2 bases short and J 3 bases short, with 8 bases between. Germline CDR1 reads MNHEY; CDR2 reads SMNVEV (reference sequence). This CDR3 region has 14 residues. The CDR3 bases are TGTGCCAGCAGTTTAGTTCCAGGCAAAAACATTCAGTACTTC. Encoded protein: CASSLVPGKNIQYF.

This clonotype was seen at least ten times. This chain connects TRBV6-1 to TRBJ1-1; TRBD1 might be the D (6 bases). Germline lookup yields CDR1 MNHNS and CDR2 SASEGT. This CDR3 region has 13 residues. V was pared by 10 bases and J by 10 bases, with 22 bases between. The CDR3 DNA reads TGTGCCACCACTACAGGGTTGAGGGTCGGAGCTTTCTTT. Translating it yields CATTTGLRVGAFF.

This clonotype is medium-sized in the sample. The CDR3 reads CASSLSPGVGGPQHF. The CDR3, as DNA: TGTGCCAGCAGTTTGAGCCCCGGGGTAGGAGGGCCCCAGCATTTT. This chain links TRBV12-3 or TRBV12-4 with TRBJ1-5; the D is unclear. There are 15 residues in the CDR3. V was shortened by 3 bases and J by 9 bases, with 18 bases between the two germline ends.

Ten or more counts support this clonotype. The chain carries TRBV14 and TRBJ1-1, with D possibly being TRBD1 (5 bases). The V end lost 4 bases, the J end lost 6 bases, and 9 bases lay between the germline ends. Germline V lookup: CDR1 SGHDN, CDR2 FVKESK. The CDR3 covers 12 residues. CDR3 sequence: CASSRTGAEAFF. DNA of the CDR3: TGTGCCAGCAGCCGAACAGGCGCTGAAGCTTTCTTT. Using reference TRBV14 and TRBJ1-1 for the parts outside the CDR3, the full variable domain is EAGVTQFPSHSVIEKGQTVTLRCDPISGHDNLYWYRRVMGKEIKFLLHFVKESKQDESGMPNNRFLAERTGGTYSTLKVQPAELEDSGVYFCASSRTGAEAFFGQGTRLTVV.

This sequence joins TRBV11-3 and TRBJ2-3; D unresolved. This CDR3 has 12 amino acids. Germline V gives CDR1 SGHNT, CDR2 YENEEA. Trimming took 5 bases from V and 4 from J, leaving 7 bases between them. The CDR3, as DNA: TGTGCCAGCAGCCCCGCGGCAGATACGCAGTATTTT. Its translation: CASSPAADTQYF.

Ten or more counts support this clonotype. The chain is built from TRBV19 and TRBJ1-5, with 8 bases matching TRBD1. The CDR3 is 15 amino acids. The ends lost 6 bases at V and 1 base at J; junction bases unmatched: 5. From germline, CDR1 is LNHDA and CDR2 SQIVND (reference sequence). The CDR3: CASRTTGGSNQPQHF. In DNA, the CDR3 is TGTGCCAGTAGAACTACAGGGGGGAGCAATCAGCCCCAGCATTTT.

This clonotype has a handful of counts. This rearrangement joins TRBV15 to TRBJ2-7; 14 nucleotides match TRBD2. Per the germline V gene, CDR1 is LNHNV and CDR2 is YYDKDF (reference sequence). The J segment lost 2 bases and the V segment lost 1 base, leaving 4 bases of the junction unmatched. The length of the CDR3 is 17 residues. The DNA for the CDR3 is TGTGCCACCAGCAGAGGACTAGCGGGAGGGCCAACCTACGAGCAGTACTTC. As protein: CATSRGLAGGPTYEQYF.